These 20 T cell receptor beta chains originate from one sample sequenced in a study of shared clonotypes between healthy human individuals. Terminally differentiated effector memory CD45RA+ cells were excluded from the naive CD8 cells, which were CD45RO-negative and positively selected for CCR7. Profiled with immunoSEQ multiplex PCR; TCRdb holds only in-frame clones, not every one. The sample lists under 1 million clones; approximately 96% were seen once. Material: naive CD8+ T cells sorted from blood. The receptors here all came from a man in his thirties or forties in good health.

The CDR3 loop is CASSLAGVETQYF. The CDR3 nucleotides are TGCGCCAGCAGCCTAGCGGGAGTCGAGACCCAGTACTTC. V usage is TRBV5-1 and J usage is TRBJ2-5; TRBD2 matches at 10 bases. This CDR3 comprises 13 residues. Germline assignment: CDR1 SGHRS and CDR2 YFSETQ. The ends lost 4 bases at V and 5 bases at J; junction bases unmatched: 2.

This clone came up once. This sequence joins TRBV7-6 and TRBJ2-1; 8 bases fit TRBD1. Looked up from germline, CDR1 is SGHVS and CDR2 is FNYEAQ. The CDR3 loop spans 12 amino acids. V shed 5 bases, J shed 12 bases, and the junction held 6 bases outside the gene matches. The CDR3 DNA reads TGTGCCAGCAGCCCAGGGGGCCCCTGGCAGTTCTTC. Translation: CASSPGGPWQFF.

The chain has TRBV4-1 and TRBJ2-3; 7 bases fit TRBD2. The CDR3 length is 15 residues. V lost 7 bases and J lost 5; bases outside the gene matches: 12. From germline, CDR1 is MGHRA and CDR2 YSYEKL. The CDR3 sequence: CASIMTPGGRDTQYF. CDR3 in DNA: TGCGCCAGCATCATGACACCGGGAGGTAGAGATACGCAGTATTTT.

The chain has TRBV7-3 and TRBJ2-7; TRBD1 agrees at 7 bases. Germline V gene lookup returns CDR1 SGHTA and CDR2 FQGTGA. The CDR3 runs to 13 residues. V lost 2 bases, J lost 7 bases, and 5 bases stayed unmatched. CDR3 DNA sequence: TGTGCCAGCAGCTTAGGGACAGCAGGGGAGCAGTACTTC. Encoded protein: CASSLGTAGEQYF.

CDR3 coding DNA: TGTGCCAGCAGCTTAGACACCGGGACAGGGTCGGTCGAGCAGTACTTC. This translates into CASSLDTGTGSVEQYF. This chain links TRBV7-9 with TRBJ2-7; 9 bases agree with TRBD1. Germline CDR1 SEHNR, CDR2 FQNEAQ (reference sequence). V lost 1 base, J lost 6 bases, and 10 bases stayed unmatched. The CDR3 length is 16 residues.

The rearrangement joins TRBV11-3 to TRBJ2-7; D gene unclear. CDR1 and CDR2 (germline): SGHNT, YENEEA. CDR3 size: 14 residues. Trimming pared 5 bases from V and 0 bases from J, leaving 11 bases between. The CDR3 sequence: CASSPPDASYEQYF. CDR3 DNA sequence: TGTGCCAGCAGCCCCCCGGACGCCTCCTACGAGCAGTACTTC.

The genes are TRBV28 and TRBJ2-7; 7 bases align to TRBD2. The CDR3 runs to 13 residues. V was clipped by 3 bases and J by 10 bases; unmatched bases: 9. CDR1 MDHEN and CDR2 SYDVKM come from the germline V gene. The CDR3 reads CASSFSGGGDQYF. CDR3 coding DNA: TGTGCCAGCAGTTTCAGCGGCGGGGGAGATCAGTACTTC.

The chain carries TRBV27 and TRBJ2-7; perhaps D is TRBD1 or TRBD2 (5 bases each). Trimming shortened V by 5 bases and J by 4 bases, and 15 bases separated the two germline ends. The germline gives CDR1 MNHEY, CDR2 SMNVEV (reference sequence). This CDR3 has 14 residues. Here the CDR3 DNA reads TGTGCCAGCAGTCTCCTGGGACCTTCTTACGAGCAGTACTTC. Protein product: CASSLLGPSYEQYF.

This chain connects TRBV21-1 to TRBJ2-7; the DNA was not used to check the table's D call, TRBD1. TRBV21-1 represents a pseudogene. The length of the CDR3 is 13 residues. The CDR3 nucleotides are TGTGCCAGCAGTGTACAGGGGCCCTACGAGCAGTACTTC. Translating it yields CASSVQGPYEQYF.

The CDR3 DNA reads TGTGCCAGCAGCCCCGGGGCAACGAACTATGGCTACACCTTC. Protein product: CASSPGATNYGYTF. The chain couples TRBV7-9 to TRBJ1-2; D is possibly TRBD1 (5 bases). V was clipped by 5 bases and J by 2 bases, with 12 bases between them. The CDR3 covers 14 residues. Per germline, CDR1 SEHNR and CDR2 FQNEAQ (reference sequence).

The V call is TRBV7-9, the J call TRBJ2-1, with TRBD2 matching over 7 bases. This CDR3 region has 14 residues. CDR1 and CDR2 (germline): SEHNR, FQNEAQ (reference sequence). J was trimmed by 5 bases and V by 6 bases; bases with no gene match: 7. The CDR3 DNA reads as TGTGCCAGCAGTGGCGGGAGAGCGGACAATGAGCAGTTCTTC. This gives the protein CASSGGRADNEQFF.

The chain joins TRBV2 to TRBJ1-2; D remains ambiguous. This CDR3 comprises 13 residues. From germline, CDR1 is SNHLY and CDR2 FYNNEI. V shed 8 bases and J shed 0 bases, with 10 bases lying between them. CDR3 sequence (DNA): TGTGCCAGCTTGACGGAGACTAACTATGGCTACACCTTC. This sequence encodes CASLTETNYGYTF.

V and J are TRBV7-2 and TRBJ2-5; a weak D match, TRBD2 (5 bases). The germline V and J ends were trimmed by 2 bases and 2 bases, with 9 bases remaining between them. The CDR3 sequence is 14 residues long. Per the germline V gene, CDR1 is SGHTA and CDR2 is FQGNSA. This CDR3 is CASSLFTGQETQYF. The CDR3 nucleotides read TGTGCCAGCAGCTTATTTACGGGACAAGAGACCCAGTACTTC.

The rearrangement joins TRBV29-1 to TRBJ2-5; perhaps TRBD2 as D (5 bases). This CDR3 is built from 12 residues. Looked up from germline, CDR1 is SQVTM and CDR2 is ANQGSEA. The ends were cut back, 7 bases at V and 1 base at J, with 10 bases in the middle. CDR3 nucleotides: TGCAGCGGCTGGCGGGCCCAAGAGACCCAGTACTTC. This translates into CSGWRAQETQYF. The whole variable domain, remainder taken from reference TRBV29-1 and TRBJ2-5, is SAVISQKPSRDICQRGTSLTIQCQVDSQVTMMFWYRQQPGQSLTLIATANQGSEATYESGFVIDKFPISRPNLTFSTLTVSNMSPEDSSIYLCSGWRAQETQYFGPGTRLLVL.

This chain uses TRBV15 with TRBJ2-6, with TRBD2 matching 7 bases. The length of the CDR3 is 18 residues. Germline CDR1 LNHNV, CDR2 YYDKDF (reference sequence). V shed 1 base and J 4 bases; nucleotides not matched to a gene: 10. The CDR3 loop is CATSRANLAGNGANVLTF. Written as DNA, the CDR3 is TGTGCCACCAGCAGAGCGAACTTAGCGGGCAACGGGGCCAACGTCCTGACTTTC. Using reference TRBV15 and TRBJ2-6 for the parts outside the CDR3, the full variable domain is DAMVIQNPRYQVTQFGKPVTLSCSQTLNHNVMYWYQQKSSQAPKLLFHYYDKDFNNEADTPDNFQSRRPNTSFCFLDIRSPGLGDTAMYLCATSRANLAGNGANVLTFGAGSRLTVL.

The V gene is TRBV27, the J gene TRBJ2-3, with D perhaps matching TRBD2 (5 bases). Germline values: CDR1 MNHEY, CDR2 SMNVEV (reference sequence). The CDR3 is 18 residues long. The V end lost 5 bases, the J end lost 1 base, and 22 bases lay between the germline ends. The CDR3 DNA follows: TGTGCCAGCAGTCTCAAAGGACTGACGCTGGTGGGCACAGATACGCAGTATTTT. It yields the protein CASSLKGLTLVGTDTQYF.

V is TRBV7-9 and J is TRBJ2-7, with a tentative D call TRBD1 (6 bases). Germline values: CDR1 SEHNR, CDR2 FQNEAQ (reference sequence). The CDR3 covers 15 residues. V lost 4 bases and J 3 bases, leaving 16 bases between the germline ends. CDR3 in amino acids: CASSSETGDLYEQYF. CDR3 DNA sequence: TGTGCCAGCAGCTCGGAGACAGGAGACCTCTACGAGCAGTACTTC.

The chain joins TRBV7-3 to TRBJ2-7; 8 bases match TRBD1. V lost 3 bases and J lost 2; bases outside the gene matches: 3. Germline CDR1 is SGHTA and CDR2 is FQGTGA. The CDR3 consists of 14 residues. The CDR3 DNA reads TGTGCCAGCAGCTTTGGACAGGGTACCTACGAGCAGTACTTC. Translated: CASSFGQGTYEQYF.

This chain joins TRBV9 and TRBJ2-1; a weak D match, TRBD2 (6 bases). Trimming removed 0 bases from V and 6 bases from J, with 13 bases in between. Germline CDR1 and CDR2: SGDLS and YYNGEE. The CDR3 is 15 amino acids. As DNA, the CDR3 is TGTGCCAGCAGCGTAGATCCCGGGACTGCCAATGAGCAGTTCTTC. Translation: CASSVDPGTANEQFF.

The V gene is TRBV7-9, the J gene TRBJ1-2; D is undetermined. V shed 2 bases and J shed 1 base, with 14 bases lying between them. The CDR3 has 16 amino acids. Germline CDR1 SEHNR, CDR2 FQNEAQ (reference sequence). Here the CDR3 DNA reads TGTGCCAGCAGCTTACTGCGTACGGGCGGTAACTATGGCTACACCTTC. Encoded protein: CASSLLRTGGNYGYTF.